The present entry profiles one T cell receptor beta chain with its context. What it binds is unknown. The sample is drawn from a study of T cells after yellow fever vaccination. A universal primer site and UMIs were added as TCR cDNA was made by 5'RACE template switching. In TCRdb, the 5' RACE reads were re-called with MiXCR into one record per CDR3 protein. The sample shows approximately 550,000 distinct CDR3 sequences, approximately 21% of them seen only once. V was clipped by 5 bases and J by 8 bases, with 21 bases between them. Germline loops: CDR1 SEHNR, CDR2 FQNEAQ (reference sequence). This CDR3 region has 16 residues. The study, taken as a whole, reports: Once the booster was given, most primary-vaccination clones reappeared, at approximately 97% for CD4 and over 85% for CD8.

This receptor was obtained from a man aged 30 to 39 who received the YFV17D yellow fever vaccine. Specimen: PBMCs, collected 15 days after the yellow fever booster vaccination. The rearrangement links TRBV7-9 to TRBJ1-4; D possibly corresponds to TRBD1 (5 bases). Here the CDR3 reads CASSPPRGSLDEKLFF. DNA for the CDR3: TGTGCCAGCAGCCCTCCCCGGGGCTCGCTGGACGAAAAACTGTTTTTT. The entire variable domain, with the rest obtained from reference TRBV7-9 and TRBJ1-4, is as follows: DTGVSQNPRHKITKRGQNVTFRCDPISEHNRLYWYRQTLGQGPEFLTYFQNEAQLEKSRLLSDRFSAERPKGSFSTLEIQRTEQGDSAMYLCASSPPRGSLDEKLFFGSGTQLSVL.